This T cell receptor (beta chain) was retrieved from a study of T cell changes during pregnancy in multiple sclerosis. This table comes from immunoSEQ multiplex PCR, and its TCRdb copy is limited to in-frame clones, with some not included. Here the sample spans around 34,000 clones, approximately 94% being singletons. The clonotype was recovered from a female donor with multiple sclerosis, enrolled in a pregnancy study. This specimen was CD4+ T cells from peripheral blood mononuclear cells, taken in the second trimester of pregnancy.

CDR3: CASSIRDRATGELFF. In DNA form, the CDR3 reads TGTGCCAGTAGTATCCGGGACAGGGCTACCGGGGAGCTGTTTTTT. The rearrangement uses TRBV19 and TRBJ2-2, with TRBD1 matching 9 bases. This CDR3 region has 15 residues. Germline V gene data show CDR1 as LNHDA and CDR2 as SQIVND (reference sequence). V trimming: 3 bases; J trimming: 5 bases; junction bases outside the gene matches: 4.